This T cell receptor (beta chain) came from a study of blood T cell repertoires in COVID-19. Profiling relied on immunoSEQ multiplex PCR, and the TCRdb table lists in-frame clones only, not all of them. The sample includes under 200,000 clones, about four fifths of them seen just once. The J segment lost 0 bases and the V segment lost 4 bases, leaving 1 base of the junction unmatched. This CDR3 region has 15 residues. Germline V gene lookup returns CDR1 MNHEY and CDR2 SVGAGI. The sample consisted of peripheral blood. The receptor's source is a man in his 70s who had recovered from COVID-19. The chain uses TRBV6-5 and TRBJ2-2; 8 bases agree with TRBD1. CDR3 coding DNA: TGTGCCAGCAGTTCACAGGGGGCGAACACCGGGGAGCTGTTTTTT. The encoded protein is CASSSQGANTGELFF.